These T cell receptor beta chains were read from a single sample in a study of identical twins. TCRdb reprocessed the 5' RACE reads via MiXCR and lists one record per CDR3 protein. The data contain approximately 210,000 distinct CDR3 sequences, roughly 15% of them singletons. These data also formed part of another study, on T cells expressing NK-cell markers.

The specimen sequenced was CD8+ T cells sorted from blood. The receptors were sampled from a woman younger than 35 in good health. The CDR3 runs from the conserved cysteine through the conserved F or W. D genes are given only for firm matches. The listing skips clone size in some rows; elsewhere it reads once, few, many or a size class.

d_call	v_call	j_call	cdr3_length	clone_size	cdr3_nt	cdr3_aa
.	TRBV12-3/TRBV12-4	TRBJ1-4	12	.	TGTGCCAGCAGTTTTGCCGACGGAAAACTGTTTTTT	CASSFADGKLFF
TRBD2	TRBV28	TRBJ2-1	13	few	TGTGCCAGCGGGTCTAGCGGGAGCAATGAGCAGTTCTTC	CASGSSGSNEQFF
.	TRBV27	TRBJ2-7	16	.	TGTGCCAGCAGTTTATCGGCAGGGTCAGGATCCTACGAGCAGTACTTC	CASSLSAGSGSYEQYF
.	TRBV24-1	TRBJ2-1	13	many	TGTGCCACCAGCGTCCCTAGCGACGATGAGCAGTTCTTC	CATSVPSDDEQFF
.	TRBV5-1	TRBJ2-3	14	few	TGCGCCAGCAGCTTTAGCTTATCCACAGATACGCAGTATTTT	CASSFSLSTDTQYF
TRBD2	TRBV4-3	TRBJ2-7	16	few	TGCGCCAGCAGCCCGGGAGCGGGAGGACTCTCCTACGAGCAGTACTTC	CASSPGAGGLSYEQYF
.	TRBV20-1	TRBJ2-1	13	.	TGCAGTGCTAGAGGCCCTCTCGCGGGTGAGCAGTTCTTC	CSARGPLAGEQFF
.	TRBV2	TRBJ2-7	11	.	TGTGCCAGCATGGGGGGCTACGAGCAGTACTTC	CASMGGYEQYF
.	TRBV12-3/TRBV12-4	TRBJ2-3	20	.	TGTGCCAGCAGTCTATTTGTGGGGATAGGCGAACAGCGGTTTTTTGATACGCAGTATTTT	CASSLFVGIGEQRFFDTQYF
.	TRBV5-1	TRBJ1-1	13	few	TGCGCCAGCACCCTGACAGACGGGACTGAAGCTTTCTTT	CASTLTDGTEAFF
.	TRBV2	TRBJ1-5	12	.	TGTGCCAGCAAATCGGGGGATCAGCCCCAGCATTTT	CASKSGDQPQHF
TRBD1	TRBV5-1	TRBJ2-3	16	.	TGCGCCAGCAGCCCAACAGGGGGCGCTACAACGGATACGCAGTATTTT	CASSPTGGATTDTQYF
.	TRBV7-9	TRBJ1-3	17	many	TGTGCCAGCAGCTTTCCGACTGGGGCCTACTCTGGAAACACCATATATTTT	CASSFPTGAYSGNTIYF
TRBD2	TRBV5-1	TRBJ2-1	16	few	TGCGCCAGCAGCTCTACCGCCGGGGGGGCCTACAATGAGCAGTTCTTC	CASSSTAGGAYNEQFF
TRBD1	TRBV11-3	TRBJ1-1	13	.	TGTGCCAGCAGCGCGCGGACAGGTCCTGAAGCTTTCTTT	CASSARTGPEAFF
.	TRBV5-1	TRBJ1-1	15	.	TGCGCCAGCAGCTTGACGACGGGGATCGGCACTGAAGCTTTCTTT	CASSLTTGIGTEAFF
TRBD1	TRBV2	TRBJ1-1	13	.	TGTGCCAGCAGTGAAGTGGACAGGAGAGTAGCTTTCTTT	CASSEVDRRVAFF
TRBD1	TRBV7-9	TRBJ2-7	14	few	TGTGCCAGCAGCTCCCCGGGACAGACCTACGAGCAGTACTTC	CASSSPGQTYEQYF
TRBD2	TRBV4-1	TRBJ2-1	15	few	TGCGCCAGCAGCCAGGGGGGGATACCCTACAATGAGCAGTTCTTC	CASSQGGIPYNEQFF
TRBD2	TRBV20-1	TRBJ2-1	14	many	TGCAGTGCTAGTTGGACTAGCTCCTACAATGAGCAGTTCTTC	CSASWTSSYNEQFF
TRBD2	TRBV3-1	TRBJ2-3	16	few	TGTGCCAGCAGCCAAGACCGAACGGGGGGGCAAGATACGCAGTATTTT	CASSQDRTGGQDTQYF
TRBD1	TRBV9	TRBJ2-1	17	.	TGTGCCAGCAGCGCGCTCTCCGGGACAGGGGGCAAGAATGAGCAGTTCTTC	CASSALSGTGGKNEQFF
.	TRBV6-1	TRBJ2-7	12	.	TGTGCCATCCTTTCTGGCGGCTACGAGCAGTACTTC	CAILSGGYEQYF
TRBD1	TRBV27	TRBJ2-3	12	.	TGTGCCAGCAGTAGACAGGGCGTTAAACAGTATTTT	CASSRQGVKQYF
.	TRBV4-2	TRBJ2-7	13	few	TGTGCCAGCAGCCAAGGCTCACCTGGCGAGCAGTACTTC	CASSQGSPGEQYF
.	TRBV29-1	TRBJ1-1	14	few	TGCAGCGTGGGGACCGGGACACCATACACTGAAGCTTTCTTT	CSVGTGTPYTEAFF
.	TRBV13	TRBJ2-7	17	.	TGTGCCAGCAGCCAGAGAGCACATTTTGGTGTCTCCTACGAGCAGTACTTC	CASSQRAHFGVSYEQYF
.	TRBV13	TRBJ2-7	13	.	TGTGCCAGCAGTCAGGACGGGCGCTACGAGCAGTACTTC	CASSQDGRYEQYF
TRBD2	TRBV6-2/TRBV6-3	TRBJ2-7	16	.	TGTGCCGCCAGGGGACTAGCGGGAGGAACCCACTACGAGCAGTACTTC	CAARGLAGGTHYEQYF
.	TRBV20-1	TRBJ1-5	14	few	TGCAGTGCTAGTGCAGGGCTCAGCAATCAGCCCCAGCATTTT	CSASAGLSNQPQHF
.	TRBV7-8	TRBJ2-1	14	.	TGTGCCAGCAGCCCTCTAGGGCCCTGGGATGAGCAGTTCTTC	CASSPLGPWDEQFF
.	TRBV12-3/TRBV12-4	TRBJ1-4	12	.	TGTGCCAGCAGCCCGAGTGGAGAAAAACTGTTTTTT	CASSPSGEKLFF
.	TRBV7-6	TRBJ1-3	15	.	TGTGCCAGCAGCTTAGGGGGGGGCCCTGGAAACACCATATATTTT	CASSLGGGPGNTIYF
.	TRBV4-1	TRBJ2-7	15	few	TGCGCCAGCAGCCAAGATGAATCCACGGCCTACGAGCAGTACTTC	CASSQDESTAYEQYF
.	TRBV9	TRBJ1-2	13	.	TGTGCCAGCATCCAGGAAGGGGGGGGTGGCTACACCTTC	CASIQEGGGGYTF
TRBD2	TRBV7-9	TRBJ2-7	15	.	TGTGCCAGCAGCTCTCGGACTAGCGGGGTTTACGAGCAGTACTTC	CASSSRTSGVYEQYF
.	TRBV6-1	TRBJ1-4	16	few	TGTGCCAGCAGCGAGGGTTGGGGCTCGCGGACGGAAAAACTGTTTTTT	CASSEGWGSRTEKLFF
TRBD2	TRBV27	TRBJ2-7	13	few	TGTGCCAGCAGACCGGGACTAGCGGGGGAGCAGTACTTC	CASRPGLAGEQYF
.	TRBV5-1	TRBJ2-7	15	few	TGCGCCAGCAGCTTGTCGTTGGGCAGTTCCTACGAGCAGTACTTC	CASSLSLGSSYEQYF